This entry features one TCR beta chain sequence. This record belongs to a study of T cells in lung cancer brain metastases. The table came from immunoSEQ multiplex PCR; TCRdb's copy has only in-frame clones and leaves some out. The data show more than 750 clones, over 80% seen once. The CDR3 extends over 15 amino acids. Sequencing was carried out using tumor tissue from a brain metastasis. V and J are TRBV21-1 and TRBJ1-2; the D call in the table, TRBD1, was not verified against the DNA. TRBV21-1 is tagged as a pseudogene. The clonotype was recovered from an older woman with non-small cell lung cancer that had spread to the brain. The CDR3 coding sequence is TGTGCCAGCAGCACCAGACAGGGAAGGACCTATGGCTACACCTTC. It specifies CASSTRQGRTYGYTF.